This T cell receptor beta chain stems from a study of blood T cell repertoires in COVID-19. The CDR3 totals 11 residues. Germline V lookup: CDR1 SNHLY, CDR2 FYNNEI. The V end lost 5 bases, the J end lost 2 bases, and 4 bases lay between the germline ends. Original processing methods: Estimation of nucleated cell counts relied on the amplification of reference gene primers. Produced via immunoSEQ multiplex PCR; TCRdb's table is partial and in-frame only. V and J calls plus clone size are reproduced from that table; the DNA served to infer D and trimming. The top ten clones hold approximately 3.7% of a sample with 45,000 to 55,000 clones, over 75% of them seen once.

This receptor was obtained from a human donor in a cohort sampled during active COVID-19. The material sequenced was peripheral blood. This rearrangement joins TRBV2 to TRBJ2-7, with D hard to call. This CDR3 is CASSPTYEQYF. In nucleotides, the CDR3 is TGTGCCAGCAGTCCTACCTACGAGCAGTACTTC. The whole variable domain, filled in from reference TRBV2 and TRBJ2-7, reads EPEVTQTPSHQVTQMGQEVILRCVPISNHLYFYWYRQILGQKVEFLVSFYNNEISEKSEIFDDQFSVERPDGSNFTLKIRSTKLEDSAMYFCASSPTYEQYFGPGTRLTVT.